The next 29 T cell receptor beta chains were all read from a single sample in a study of T cell responses to AZD1222 COVID-19 vaccine. Clones were sequenced by immunoSEQ multiplex PCR, and TCRdb holds only the in-frame ones, with some missing. The sample comprises 180,000 or so clones, about 93% of which are singletons, and 1% rests with the top ten. The material was peripheral blood, obtained 28 days after the second AZD1222 dose. These TCRs come from an adult who received the AZD1222 COVID-19 vaccine.

The chain uses TRBV6-5 and TRBJ1-5, with TRBD1 matching 7 bases. Germline V gene sequence: CDR1 MNHEY, CDR2 SVGAGI. J gave up 4 bases and V 7 bases, and 10 bases lay outside the gene matches. CDR3 length equals 15 residues. The CDR3 here is CASTRDRVWNQPQHF. The CDR3 DNA reads as TGTGCCAGCACGAGAGACAGGGTTTGGAATCAGCCCCAGCATTTT.

The chain is built from TRBV2 and TRBJ1-2; no clear D. The CDR3 loop spans 15 amino acids. Germline V CDR1 and CDR2: SNHLY, FYNNEI. Trimming removed 4 bases from V and 5 bases from J, with 17 bases in between. CDR3 nucleotides: TGTGCCAGCAGTGGGAGAGGTGCGAATCCTTATGGCTACACCTTC. Translating it yields CASSGRGANPYGYTF.

The chain has TRBV7-9 and TRBJ2-7, with D perhaps matching TRBD1 or TRBD2 (5 bases each). CDR1 and CDR2 (germline): SEHNR, FQNEAQ (reference sequence). CDR3 length equals 14 residues. Trimming removed 2 bases at V and 2 bases at J, with 10 bases between. The CDR3 nucleotides read TGTGCCAGCAGCTTATTCGGGGCAGCCTACGAGCAGTACTTC. This translates into CASSLFGAAYEQYF. The complete variable domain, with remaining parts taken from reference TRBV7-9 and TRBJ2-7, reads DTGVSQNPRHKITKRGQNVTFRCDPISEHNRLYWYRQTLGQGPEFLTYFQNEAQLEKSRLLSDRFSAERPKGSFSTLEIQRTEQGDSAMYLCASSLFGAAYEQYFGPGTRLTVT.

The V gene is TRBV14, the J gene TRBJ2-7; 8 bases line up with TRBD1. The CDR3 contains 14 residues. The germline V gene encodes CDR1 SGHDN and CDR2 FVKESK. V was clipped by 4 bases and J by 5 bases; unmatched bases: 7. CDR3 sequence (DNA): TGTGCCAGCAGCCCGTGGACAGGGACCCACGAGCAGTACTTC. As protein: CASSPWTGTHEQYF.

The chain employs TRBV11-2 and TRBJ2-1; 10 bases are shared with TRBD2. The V gene end was trimmed by 1 base and the J gene end by 10 bases; junction bases not matched to a gene: 13. Germline lookup yields CDR1 SGHAT and CDR2 FQNNGV. This CDR3 has 17 amino acids. The CDR3 here is CASSLALLAGAPYEQFF. As DNA, the CDR3 is TGTGCCAGCAGCTTAGCCCTCCTAGCGGGGGCCCCCTACGAGCAGTTCTTC.

The rearrangement links TRBV9 to TRBJ1-4; perhaps TRBD1 as D (6 bases). V gave up 4 bases and J gave up 6 bases, with 16 bases separating them. The germline V gene encodes CDR1 SGDLS and CDR2 YYNGEE. CDR3 size: 15 residues. CDR3: CASSTKQGGDEKLFF. The CDR3 DNA reads as TGTGCCAGCAGCACCAAACAGGGAGGGGATGAAAAACTGTTTTTT.

In its sample, this clone was seen once. The chain links TRBV19 to TRBJ1-3; D might be TRBD1 (6 bases). V gave up 11 bases and J gave up 1 base, with 18 bases separating them. Germline V gene data show CDR1 as LNHDA and CDR2 as SQIVND (reference sequence). This CDR3 region has 15 residues. The CDR3 reads CASRSRGASGNTIYF. CDR3 in DNA: TGTGCCTCTCGAAGCCGGGGGGCATCTGGAAACACCATATATTTT.

The chain carries TRBV2 and TRBJ1-1; TRBD1 matches at 9 bases. This CDR3 comprises 16 residues. V gave up 3 bases and J gave up 1 base; unmatched junction bases: 6. The V gene's germline CDR1 is SNHLY and CDR2 FYNNEI. Written as DNA, the CDR3 is TGTGCCAGCAGTGACCGGACAGGGGTAGGGAACACTGAAGCTTTCTTT. This codes for CASSDRTGVGNTEAFF.

This clone was detected only once. J is TRBJ1-2 and V is TRBV6-4; D is uncertain. Germline CDR1 reads MRHNA; CDR2 reads SNTAGT. The germline V and J ends were trimmed by 3 bases and 5 bases, with 19 bases remaining between them. CDR3 length: 16 residues. This CDR3 is CASSENAREPFYGYTF. CDR3 coding DNA: TGTGCCAGCAGTGAGAACGCACGGGAGCCTTTTTATGGCTACACCTTC.

The chain couples TRBV25-1 to TRBJ1-6; 7 nucleotides align to TRBD1. With V trimmed by 8 bases and J by 0 bases, 7 bases remained unmatched. CDR1 is MGHDK and CDR2 is SYGVNS in the germline V gene. The CDR3 loop spans 16 amino acids. CDR3 in amino acids: CASGQASSSYNSPLHF. The CDR3 bases are TGTGCCAGCGGACAGGCATCCAGCTCCTATAATTCACCCCTCCACTTT.

This sequence joins TRBV27 and TRBJ1-3; tentatively, D is TRBD1 (5 bases). The germline V gene encodes CDR1 MNHEY and CDR2 SMNVEV (reference sequence). Trimming cost V 5 bases and J 0 bases, with 11 bases left between them. This CDR3 spans 15 amino acids. The CDR3 loop reads CASSRNRNSGNTIYF. The CDR3 nucleotides read TGTGCCAGCAGTAGGAACAGGAACTCTGGAAACACCATATATTTT.

DNA for the CDR3: TGCGCCAGCAGTGACTGGACGGACCCCGAGCAGTACTTC. It translates to CASSDWTDPEQYF. This rearrangement joins TRBV10-1 to TRBJ2-7; D is undetermined. Germline V CDR1 and CDR2: WNHNN, SYGVQD (reference sequence). The V end lost 3 bases, the J end lost 6 bases, and 12 bases lay between the germline ends. There are 13 residues in the CDR3.

This chain joins TRBV5-4 and TRBJ1-2; D not certain. V lost 0 bases, J lost 3 bases, and 15 bases lay in between. The CDR3 runs 16 residues. Germline V gives CDR1 SGHNT, CDR2 YYREEE (reference sequence). The CDR3 DNA reads TGTGCCAGCAGCTTGGGCGGTGGGCTAAATCACTATGGCTACACCTTC. This sequence encodes CASSLGGGLNHYGYTF.

Here the CDR3 reads CASSWKAHEQYF. The CDR3 DNA follows: TGTGCCAGCAGTTGGAAAGCCCACGAGCAGTACTTC. V and J are TRBV6-2 or TRBV6-3 and TRBJ2-7, with D hard to call. The germline V gene has CDR1 MNHEY and CDR2 SVGEGT. Trimming stripped 4 bases from V and 5 bases from J, with 9 bases between. The CDR3 totals 12 residues.

The V and J genes are TRBV6-1 and TRBJ1-6, with D unresolved. The CDR3 runs to 14 residues. The V and J ends lost 2 bases and 9 bases respectively, with 11 bases between them. CDR1 and CDR2 (germline): MNHNS, SASEGT. CDR3 DNA: TGTGCCAGCAGTGAAACTGGTTTAGGTTCACCCCTCCACTTT. As protein: CASSETGLGSPLHF.

The chain uses TRBV10-2 and TRBJ1-6; the D is unclear. Germline-derived CDR1 and CDR2 are WSHSY and SAAADI. Trimming stripped 3 bases from V and 5 bases from J, with 14 bases between. The CDR3 covers 16 residues. CDR3 amino acids: CASSESGPSDNSPLHF. CDR3 DNA sequence: TGCGCCAGCAGTGAATCCGGGCCGAGCGATAATTCACCCCTCCACTTT.

The V call is TRBV12-3 or TRBV12-4, the J call TRBJ1-6; D is undetermined. The CDR3 contains 13 residues. V lost 3 bases to trimming and J lost 7 bases, with 7 bases between them. This CDR3 reads CASSFKANSPLHF. The CDR3 bases are TGTGCCAGCAGTTTTAAAGCGAATTCACCCCTCCACTTT.

This clone came up once. The chain recombines TRBV2 with TRBJ1-1, with D maybe TRBD1 (5 bases). The CDR3 length is 13 residues. Trimming cost V 4 bases and J 4 bases, with 10 bases left between them. The germline V gene encodes CDR1 SNHLY and CDR2 FYNNEI. The CDR3 DNA reads as TGTGCCAGCAGTGTGGGGGTGAGCACTGAAGCTTTCTTT. Its translation is CASSVGVSTEAFF.

This clone was found a few times. The chain recombines TRBV7-9 with TRBJ2-6; TRBD1 aligns across 8 bases. This CDR3 spans 17 amino acids. Germline CDR1 SEHNR, CDR2 FQNEAQ (reference sequence). J lost 2 bases, V lost 2 bases, and 5 bases had no gene match. CDR3 amino acids: CASSLPGGPTGANVLTF. In DNA form, the CDR3 reads TGTGCCAGCAGCTTACCAGGGGGCCCCACTGGGGCCAACGTCCTGACTTTC.

The genes are TRBV5-6 and TRBJ1-3; possibly TRBD1 for D (5 bases). Germline CDR1 is SGHDT and CDR2 is YYEEEE. The CDR3 is 15 amino acids. V gave up 4 bases and J gave up 0 bases, with 11 bases separating them. Here the CDR3 DNA reads TGTGCCAGCAGCGCTACAGGAAACTCTGGAAACACCATATATTTT. This codes for CASSATGNSGNTIYF.

The V and J genes are TRBV5-1 and TRBJ1-2; 7 bases match TRBD1. The CDR3 is 15 amino acids. V was pared by 4 bases and J by 4 bases, with 10 bases of the junction left unmatched. In germline, CDR1 is SGHRS, CDR2 YFSETQ. The DNA for the CDR3 is TGCGCCAGCAGCCCCGGACAGGAAGGGACCTATGGCTACACCTTC. Its translation is CASSPGQEGTYGYTF.

The chain employs TRBV19 and TRBJ1-2, with TRBD1 as a possible D gene (5 bases). Germline CDR1 and CDR2: LNHDA and SQIVND (reference sequence). V was pared by 3 bases and J by 8 bases, with 10 bases between. The CDR3 covers 12 residues. For the CDR3, the DNA is TGTGCCAGTAGTATTGTCCGGGGGGGCTACACCTTC. This gives the protein CASSIVRGGYTF.

The chain is built from TRBV11-3 and TRBJ1-6; D is ambiguous. CDR3 length: 14 amino acids. The V end was cut by 5 bases, the J end by 7 bases, with 12 bases between. CDR1 is SGHNT, CDR2 YENEEA, per germline. CDR3 in amino acids: CASSQHGGNSPLHF. The CDR3 nucleotides are TGTGCCAGCAGCCAACACGGCGGGAATTCACCCCTCCACTTT.

The genes are TRBV7-9 and TRBJ2-2, with TRBD1 identical over 8 bases. From germline, CDR1 is SEHNR and CDR2 FQNEAQ (reference sequence). V shed 5 bases, J shed 3 bases, and the junction held 5 bases outside the gene matches. The CDR3 extends over 15 amino acids. This CDR3 is CASSEQGGYTGELFF. In DNA form, the CDR3 reads TGTGCCAGCAGCGAACAGGGGGGATACACCGGGGAGCTGTTTTTT.

The chain is built from TRBV5-4 and TRBJ2-2; D uncertain. The CDR3 sequence is 15 residues long. CDR1 and CDR2 from the germline V gene are SGHNT and YYREEE (reference sequence). V lost 0 bases to trimming and J lost 1 base, with 7 bases between them. CDR3 region: CASSLGQRNTGELFF. In nucleotides, the CDR3 is TGTGCCAGCAGCTTGGGCCAGAGGAACACCGGGGAGCTGTTTTTT.

The chain combines TRBV9 with TRBJ1-1, with unresolved D. The V gene's germline CDR1 is SGDLS and CDR2 YYNGEE. The V gene lost 0 bases and the J gene lost 8 bases, with 14 bases spanning the gap. The CDR3 consists of 14 residues. The CDR3, as DNA: TGTGCCAGCAGCGTAGGAGGCTCCCGGACCGAAGCTTTCTTT. Protein product: CASSVGGSRTEAFF. The full variable domain, its missing parts supplied by reference TRBV9 and TRBJ1-1, is DSGVTQTPKHLITATGQRVTLRCSPRSGDLSVYWYQQSLDQGLQFLIQYYNGEERAKGNILERFSAQQFPDLHSELNLSSLELGDSALYFCASSVGGSRTEAFFGQGTRLTVV.

This clone occurred once. The V gene is TRBV7-3, the J gene TRBJ2-2; weak D call: TRBD2 (5 bases). Trimming cost V 5 bases and J 2 bases, with 12 bases left between them. This CDR3 comprises 15 residues. The germline CDR1 and CDR2 sequences are SGHTA and FQGTGA. The CDR3 protein is CASSRSGINTGELFF. CDR3 sequence (DNA): TGTGCCAGCAGCAGATCCGGGATCAACACCGGGGAGCTGTTTTTT.

The rearrangement links TRBV7-4 to TRBJ2-7, with D possibly TRBD1 on 5 matching bases. The CDR3 runs 15 residues. The germline V gene has CDR1 SGHVT and CDR2 SQSDAQ. V lost 9 bases, J lost 1 base, and 19 bases lay in between. As DNA, the CDR3 is TGTGCCAGGAATTATCATAAGGGGATATCCTACGAGCAGTACTTC. This codes for CARNYHKGISYEQYF.

For the CDR3, the DNA is TGTGCCAGCAGCCCCAGACAGGGATCCTACGAGCAGTACTTC. Translating gives CASSPRQGSYEQYF. The rearrangement uses TRBV9 and TRBJ2-7, with 7 bases that match TRBD1. The CDR3 is 14 amino acids. Looked up from germline, CDR1 is SGDLS and CDR2 is YYNGEE. V lost 4 bases and J lost 1; bases outside the gene matches: 5. The full variable domain, in which reference TRBV9 and TRBJ2-7 provide the parts outside the CDR3, is DSGVTQTPKHLITATGQRVTLRCSPRSGDLSVYWYQQSLDQGLQFLIQYYNGEERAKGNILERFSAQQFPDLHSELNLSSLELGDSALYFCASSPRQGSYEQYFGPGTRLTVT.